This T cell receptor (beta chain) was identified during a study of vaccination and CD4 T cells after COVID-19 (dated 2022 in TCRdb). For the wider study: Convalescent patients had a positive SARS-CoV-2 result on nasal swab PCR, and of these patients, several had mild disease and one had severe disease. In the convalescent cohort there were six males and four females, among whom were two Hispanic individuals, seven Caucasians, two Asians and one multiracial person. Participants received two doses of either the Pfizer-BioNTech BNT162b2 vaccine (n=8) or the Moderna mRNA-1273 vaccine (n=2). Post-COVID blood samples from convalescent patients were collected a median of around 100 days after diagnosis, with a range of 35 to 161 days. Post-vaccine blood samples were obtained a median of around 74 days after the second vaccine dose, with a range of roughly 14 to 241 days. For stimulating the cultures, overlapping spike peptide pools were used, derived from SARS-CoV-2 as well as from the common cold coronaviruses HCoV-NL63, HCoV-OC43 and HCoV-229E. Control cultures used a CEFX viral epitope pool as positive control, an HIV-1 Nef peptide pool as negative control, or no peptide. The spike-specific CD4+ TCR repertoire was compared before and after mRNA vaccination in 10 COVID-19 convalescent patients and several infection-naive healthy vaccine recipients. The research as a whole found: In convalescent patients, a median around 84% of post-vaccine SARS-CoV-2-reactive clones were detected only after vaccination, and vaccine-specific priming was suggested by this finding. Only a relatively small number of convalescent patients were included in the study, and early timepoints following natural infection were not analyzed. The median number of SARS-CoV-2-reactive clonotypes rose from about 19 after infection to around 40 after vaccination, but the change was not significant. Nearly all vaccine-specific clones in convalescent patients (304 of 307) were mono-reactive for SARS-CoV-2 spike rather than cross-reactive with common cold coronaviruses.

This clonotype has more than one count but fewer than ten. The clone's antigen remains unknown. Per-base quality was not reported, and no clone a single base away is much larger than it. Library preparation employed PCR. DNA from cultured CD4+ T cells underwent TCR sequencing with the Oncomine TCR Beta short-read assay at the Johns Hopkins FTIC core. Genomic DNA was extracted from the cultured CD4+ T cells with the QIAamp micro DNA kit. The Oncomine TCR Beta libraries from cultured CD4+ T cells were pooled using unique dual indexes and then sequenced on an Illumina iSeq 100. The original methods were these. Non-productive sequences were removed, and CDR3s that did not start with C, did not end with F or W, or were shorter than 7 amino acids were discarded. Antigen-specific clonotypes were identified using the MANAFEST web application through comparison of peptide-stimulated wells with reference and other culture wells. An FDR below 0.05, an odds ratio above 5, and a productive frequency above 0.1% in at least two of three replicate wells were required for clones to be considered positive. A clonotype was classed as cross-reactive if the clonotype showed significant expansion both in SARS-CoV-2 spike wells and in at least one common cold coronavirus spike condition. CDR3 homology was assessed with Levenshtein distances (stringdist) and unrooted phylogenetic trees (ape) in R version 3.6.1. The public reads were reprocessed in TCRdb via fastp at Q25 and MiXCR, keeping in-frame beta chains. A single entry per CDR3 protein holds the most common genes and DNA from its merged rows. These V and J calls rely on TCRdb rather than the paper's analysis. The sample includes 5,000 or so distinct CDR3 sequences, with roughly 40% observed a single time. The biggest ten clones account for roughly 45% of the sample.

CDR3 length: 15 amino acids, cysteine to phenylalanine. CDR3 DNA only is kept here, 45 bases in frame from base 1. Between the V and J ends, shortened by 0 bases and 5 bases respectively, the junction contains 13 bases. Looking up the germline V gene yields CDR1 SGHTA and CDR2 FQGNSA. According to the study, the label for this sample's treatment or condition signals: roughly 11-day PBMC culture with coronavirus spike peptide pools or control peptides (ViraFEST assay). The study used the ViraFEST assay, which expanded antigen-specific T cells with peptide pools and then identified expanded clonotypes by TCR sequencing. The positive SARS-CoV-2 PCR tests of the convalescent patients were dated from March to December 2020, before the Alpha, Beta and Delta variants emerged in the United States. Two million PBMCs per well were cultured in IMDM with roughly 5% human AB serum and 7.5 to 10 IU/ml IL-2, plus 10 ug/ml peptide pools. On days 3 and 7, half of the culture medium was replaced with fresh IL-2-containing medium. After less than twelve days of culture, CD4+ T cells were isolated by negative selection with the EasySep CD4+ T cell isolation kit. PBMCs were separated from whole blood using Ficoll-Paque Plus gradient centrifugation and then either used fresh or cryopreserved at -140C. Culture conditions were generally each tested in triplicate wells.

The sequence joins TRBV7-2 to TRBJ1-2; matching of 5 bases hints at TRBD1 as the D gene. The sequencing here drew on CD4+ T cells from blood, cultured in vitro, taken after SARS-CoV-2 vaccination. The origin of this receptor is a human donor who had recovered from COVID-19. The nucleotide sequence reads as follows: TGTGCCAGCAGCTTAGCGCCAGGGCTTGGGTATGGCTACACCTTC. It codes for CASSLAPGLGYGYTF.